This T cell receptor (beta chain) comes out of a study of regulatory T cells in long-lasting Graves disease (dated by TCRdb to the early 2020s). About the investigation overall: To count as having persistent Graves' disease, a patient had to have received antithyroid drug treatment for over 5 years with TSH receptor autoantibodies remaining persistently positive. A total of about 33 samples underwent TCR sequencing: 13 from persistent and around 20 from newly diagnosed Graves' disease patients. In the clinical cohort, patients with persistent Graves' disease had used antithyroid drugs for an average of roughly 10 years. Peripheral blood TCR sequencing and RNA sequencing compared persistent Graves' disease patients with newly diagnosed Graves' disease patients. The study took place in China and was registered as a clinical trial.

From its cysteine to its phenylalanine, the CDR3 spans 15 amino acids. The only DNA kept is the CDR3, 45 bases in frame from the first base. V has 3 bases trimmed and J has 4 bases trimmed; junction bases matching no gene number 5. The germline V gene (reference sequence) supplies CDR1 SEHNR and CDR2 FQNEAQ. Points on this clonotype: The antigen it recognizes is unknown. No base qualities exist here, and no much larger clone lies one base off it.

To prepare the library, multiplex PCR was applied. The sequencer was an Illumina HiSeq 4000. To build TCR beta libraries, CDR3 regions were amplified by Arm-PCR using iRepertoire HTBI primers. Before sequencing, the PCR products went through gel purification. Per the original workflow: Gene usage analysis of CDR3 amino acid clonotypes relied on the roughly 64 TRBV and about 15 TRBJ segments identified across samples. COPE and FqMerger were used to merge the filtered high-quality paired reads into contigs. BLAST was used to align contigs to IMGT TRBV, TRBD and TRBJ reference genes, with CDR3 defined following IMGT. Any clonotype with a frequency above 0.1% was counted as a highly expanded clone. Repertoire diversity was measured by Shannon entropy, and V-J evenness by the Gini coefficient. Public clonotypes were defined as clonotypes shared by more than one individual. TCRdb reworked the public reads: Q25 trimming with fastp, MiXCR clone assembly, productive beta chains retained. Identical CDR3 protein sequences are pooled into one entry, listed with their most common genes and DNA. TCRdb's processing, not the authors', yielded these V and J calls. Here the sample has 350,000 to 450,000 distinct CDR3 sequences; 20% to 25% occur a single time. The ten largest account for about 27% of the sample.

The paper as a whole reports these results and caveats: TRBV28, TRBJ1-2 and TRBJ2-5 were preferentially used in persistent disease, while TRBV20-1 and TRBJ2-1 were favored in newly diagnosed disease. As a limitation, the authors acknowledged that the small sample size may reduce accuracy. Sequencing and analysis were restricted to the TCR beta chain. Peripheral blood alone was examined, since thyroid tissue, which constituted the primary lesion, could not be accessed. Persistent patients shared more public clonotypes among themselves (around 2,500) than newly diagnosed patients did (nearly 1,000). Persistent Graves' disease patients showed lower TCR Shannon entropy and fewer highly expanded clones than newly diagnosed patients, suggesting clonal expansion.

The time point label on this specimen signifies: persistent/refractory GD, antithyroid drugs over 5 years with positive TRAb. For both TCR sequencing and RNA sequencing, RNA was extracted from PBMCs in TRIzol. The diagnosis of Graves' disease was made according to American Thyroid Association guidelines. Patients for the study were recruited at an endocrinology department in Xi'an, China. Each patient gave approximately 10 milliliters of peripheral blood, collected in an EDTA anticoagulant tube. Ficoll Paque Plus density gradient separation was used to isolate PBMCs, and no additional T cell sorting was done. An Agilent 2100 Bioanalyzer and agarose gel were used to assess RNA quality, and a NanoDrop 2000 was used to measure RNA concentration.

The chain couples TRBV7-9 to TRBJ1-2; 10 bases in between match TRBD1. This receptor was taken from a middle-aged woman with Graves disease. Donor details come from another sample of the same person, matched by shared clones. The input for sequencing was peripheral blood mononuclear cells (PBMCs), taken when the disease was refractory, from a patient treated with antithyroid drugs. The DNA is TGTGCCAGCAGCTTGACAGGGGGCTCCTTCTATGGCTACACCTTC. Translated, it reads CASSLTGGSFYGYTF.